This TCR beta chain was captured in a study of OX40 agonist ivuxolimab in advanced cancers. Study-level information: Patients were given ivuxolimab, an antibody that agonizes OX40 (CD134). Ivuxolimab was administered intravenously to patients at 0.01 to 10 mg/kg every 2 weeks. In three patients, partial responses were observed, one with hepatocellular carcinoma and two with cutaneous melanoma.

The CDR3 is 13 residues long. Germline V lookup: CDR1 MNHNS, CDR2 SASEGT. With 6 bases removed from V and 1 base from J, the gap between germline ends came to 9 bases. Assay: immunoSEQ multiplex PCR; the TCRdb copy retains only in-frame clones and omits some. The sample consists of roughly 49,000 clones, under 90% of them appearing once. Researchers took blood at baseline, on cycle 4 day 1, and on cycle 7 day 1. The V and J genes are TRBV6-1 and TRBJ1-2; tentatively, D is TRBD1 (5 bases). Material: CD4+ or CD8+ T cells sorted from blood, obtained in a trial of the OX40 agonist ivuxolimab. The receptor's source is an adult with an advanced solid tumor such as melanoma, head and neck, liver or kidney cancer. This CDR3 is CASRHRINYGYTF. CDR3 nucleotide sequence: TGTGCCAGCAGGCACAGGATTAACTATGGCTACACCTTC.